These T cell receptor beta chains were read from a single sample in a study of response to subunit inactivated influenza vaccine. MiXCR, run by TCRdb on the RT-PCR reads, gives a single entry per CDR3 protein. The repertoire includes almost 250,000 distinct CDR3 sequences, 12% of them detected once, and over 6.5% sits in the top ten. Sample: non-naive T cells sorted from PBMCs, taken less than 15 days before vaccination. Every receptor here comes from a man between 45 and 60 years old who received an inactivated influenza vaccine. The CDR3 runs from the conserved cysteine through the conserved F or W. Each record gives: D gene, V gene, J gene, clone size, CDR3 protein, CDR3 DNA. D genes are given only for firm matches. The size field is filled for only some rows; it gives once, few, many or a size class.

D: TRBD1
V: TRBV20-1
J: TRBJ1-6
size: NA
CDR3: CSAGTGWNSPLHF
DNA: TGCAGTGCAGGGACAGGGTGGAATTCACCCCTCCACTTT

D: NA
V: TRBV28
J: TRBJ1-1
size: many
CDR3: CASTLAGGTWNTEAFF
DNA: TGTGCCAGCACCTTAGCGGGAGGTACATGGAACACTGAAGCTTTCTTT

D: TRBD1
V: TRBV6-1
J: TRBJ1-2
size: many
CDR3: CASKAGTGNTNYGYTF
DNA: TGTGCCAGCAAGGCCGGGACAGGGAATACTAACTATGGCTACACCTTC

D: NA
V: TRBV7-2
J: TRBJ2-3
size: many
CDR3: CASSSRGGDTQYF
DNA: TGTGCCAGCAGCTCCCGAGGCGGAGATACGCAGTATTTT

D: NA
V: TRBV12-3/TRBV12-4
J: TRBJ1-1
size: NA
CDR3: CASSQTRNTEAFF
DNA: TGTGCCAGCAGTCAAACGAGGAACACTGAAGCTTTCTTT

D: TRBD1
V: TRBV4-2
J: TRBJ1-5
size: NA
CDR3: CASSQESTGVGQPQHF
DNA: TGTGCCAGCAGCCAAGAATCGACAGGGGTTGGTCAGCCCCAGCATTTT

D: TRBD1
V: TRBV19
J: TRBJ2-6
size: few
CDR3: CASRQGKASPGANVLTF
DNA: TGTGCCAGTCGACAGGGTAAGGCGTCTCCTGGGGCCAACGTCCTGACTTTC

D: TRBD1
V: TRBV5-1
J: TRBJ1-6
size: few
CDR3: CASSPGTGSSTLHF
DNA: TGCGCCAGCAGCCCCGGGACAGGATCATCCACCCTCCACTTT

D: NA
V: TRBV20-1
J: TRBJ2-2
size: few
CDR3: CSARDGANTGELFF
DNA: TGCAGTGCTAGGGACGGGGCGAACACCGGGGAGCTGTTTTTT

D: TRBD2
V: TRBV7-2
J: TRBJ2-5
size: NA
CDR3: CASSLAGLAGVWETQYF
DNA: TGTGCCAGCAGCTTAGCGGGACTAGCGGGAGTATGGGAGACCCAGTACTTC

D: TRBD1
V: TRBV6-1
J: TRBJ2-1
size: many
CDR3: CASSGGRGMNEQFF
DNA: TGTGCCAGCAGTGGCGGCAGGGGGATGAATGAGCAGTTCTTC

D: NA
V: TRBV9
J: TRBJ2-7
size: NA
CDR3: CARGRTVGSYEQYF
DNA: TGTGCCAGGGGAAGGACAGTCGGCTCCTACGAGCAGTACTTC

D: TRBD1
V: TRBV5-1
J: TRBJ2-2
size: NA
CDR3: CASSHRLGTGDYNGELFF
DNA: TGCGCCAGCAGCCATAGACTCGGGACAGGGGACTACAACGGGGAGCTGTTTTTT

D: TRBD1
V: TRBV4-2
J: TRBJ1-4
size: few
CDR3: CASSRGQEEKLFF
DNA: TGTGCCAGCAGCCGGGGACAGGAGGAAAAACTGTTTTTT

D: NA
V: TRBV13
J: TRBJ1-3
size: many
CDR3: CASSLGTFGNTIYF
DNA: TGTGCCAGCAGCTTAGGGACATTCGGAAACACCATATATTTT

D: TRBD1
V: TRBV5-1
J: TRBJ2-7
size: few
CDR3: CASSFGRDSDLILDEQYF
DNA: TGCGCCAGCAGCTTTGGCCGGGACAGTGACCTTATATTGGACGAGCAGTACTTC

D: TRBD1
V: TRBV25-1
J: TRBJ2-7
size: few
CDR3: CASRGTGTGQGEQYF
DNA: TGTGCCAGCAGGGGAACCGGGACAGGGCAAGGAGAGCAGTACTTC

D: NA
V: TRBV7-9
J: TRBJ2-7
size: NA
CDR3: CASSLELAYEQYF
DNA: TGTGCCAGCAGCTTGGAACTAGCCTACGAGCAGTACTTC

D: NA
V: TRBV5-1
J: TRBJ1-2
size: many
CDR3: CASSLAGEDHGYTF
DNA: TGCGCCAGCAGCTTGGCCGGAGAAGATCATGGCTACACCTTC

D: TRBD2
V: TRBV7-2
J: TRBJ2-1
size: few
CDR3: CASSLLGLATNEQFF
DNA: TGTGCCAGCAGCTTATTAGGACTAGCGACCAATGAGCAGTTCTTC

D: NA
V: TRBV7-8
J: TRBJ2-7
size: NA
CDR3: CTSSLGGTETYEQYF
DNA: TGTACCAGCAGCTTAGGGGGGACAGAGACCTACGAGCAGTACTTC

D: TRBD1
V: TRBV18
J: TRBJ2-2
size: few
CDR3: CASSRQGTGELFF
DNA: TGTGCCAGCTCAAGACAGGGCACCGGGGAGCTGTTTTTT

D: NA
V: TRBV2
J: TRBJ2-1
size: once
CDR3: CAFCSAVGSRQKYNEQFF
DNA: TGTGCCTTCTGTTCCGCCGTGGGTTCCAGACAGAAATACAATGAGCAGTTCTTC

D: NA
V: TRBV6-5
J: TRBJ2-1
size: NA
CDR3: CASSYGTSYYNEQFF
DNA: TGTGCCAGCAGTTACGGTACTAGCTATTACAATGAGCAGTTCTTC

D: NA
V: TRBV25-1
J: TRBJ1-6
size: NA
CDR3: CASTGGNSPLHF
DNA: TGTGCCAGCACCGGAGGGAATTCACCCCTCCACTTT

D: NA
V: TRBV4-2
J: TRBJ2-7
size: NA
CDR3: CASSQEGTDSYEQYF
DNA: TGTGCCAGCAGCCAAGAAGGGACGGACTCCTACGAGCAGTACTTC

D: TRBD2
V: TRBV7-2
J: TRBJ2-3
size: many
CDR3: CASSLLAGGPSTDTQYF
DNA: TGTGCCAGCAGCTTACTAGCGGGGGGGCCTAGCACAGATACGCAGTATTTT

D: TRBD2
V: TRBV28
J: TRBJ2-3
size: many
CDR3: CASSDSGGPLDTQYF
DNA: TGTGCCAGCAGTGATAGCGGGGGGCCCCTCGATACGCAGTATTTT

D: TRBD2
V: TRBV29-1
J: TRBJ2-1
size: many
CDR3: CSVEAGGINNEQFF
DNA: TGCAGCGTTGAAGCGGGGGGGATAAATAATGAGCAGTTCTTC

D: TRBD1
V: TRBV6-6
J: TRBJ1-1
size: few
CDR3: CASSADRDTEAFF
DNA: TGTGCCAGCAGTGCGGACAGGGACACTGAAGCTTTCTTT

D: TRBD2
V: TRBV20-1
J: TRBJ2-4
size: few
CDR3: CSAIPTAGGKNIQYF
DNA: TGCAGTGCTATTCCTACAGCGGGAGGGAAAAACATTCAGTACTTC